Below, 19 T cell receptor beta chains from the same sample are listed, as sequenced in a study of blood T cell repertoires in COVID-19. The table came from immunoSEQ multiplex PCR; TCRdb's copy has only in-frame clones and leaves some out. The sample holds about 140,000 clones, roughly 90% seen once. The sequenced sample consisted of peripheral blood. Receptors were obtained from a woman aged 45 to 65 with acute or convalescent COVID-19.

V usage is TRBV5-1 and J usage is TRBJ1-3; TRBD1 matches at 9 bases. The CDR3 is 15 amino acids. Germline values: CDR1 SGHRS, CDR2 YFSETQ. Germline trimming cut 4 bases from V and 3 bases from J; bases unmatched to any gene: 5. This chain's CDR3 is CASSPQGAVGNTIYF. Here the CDR3 DNA reads TGCGCCAGCAGCCCACAGGGGGCGGTTGGAAACACCATATATTTT.

The J gene is TRBJ2-7, the V gene TRBV21-1; the table's D call of TRBD1 was not tested on the DNA. TRBV21-1 is deemed a pseudogene. The CDR3 is 14 residues long. The DNA of the CDR3 is TGTGCCAGCAGCAAACAGGGGATAAACTACGAGCAGTACTTC. Translation: CASSKQGINYEQYF.

The rearrangement joins TRBV27 to TRBJ2-3, with 9 bases matching TRBD1. CDR3 length equals 13 residues. Germline V lookup: CDR1 MNHEY, CDR2 SMNVEV (reference sequence). Losses at the gene ends were 5 bases for V and 6 bases for J; bases not matched to a gene: 3. The CDR3 DNA is TGTGCCAGCAGTCGCACAGGGGGCGATACGCAGTATTTT. It translates to CASSRTGGDTQYF.

The chain links TRBV2 to TRBJ1-2; D might be TRBD1 (6 bases). The CDR3 length is 15 residues. Germline V gene data show CDR1 as SNHLY and CDR2 as FYNNEI. The germline V and J ends were trimmed by 7 bases and 1 base, with 16 bases remaining between them. The chain's CDR3 is CASIPRQVFNYGYTF. DNA for the CDR3: TGTGCCAGCATCCCACGACAGGTCTTTAACTATGGCTACACCTTC.

The sample holds one count of this clone. Here the CDR3 DNA reads TGCGCCAGCAGCCAAGAGAGGACTAGCGGTTGGAATGAGCAGTTCTTC. Its protein is CASSQERTSGWNEQFF. This rearrangement joins TRBV4-1 to TRBJ2-1, with 10 bases fitting TRBD2. The CDR3 spans 16 residues. Per germline, CDR1 MGHRA and CDR2 YSYEKL. V gave up 0 bases and J gave up 7 bases; unmatched junction bases: 6.

The rearrangement links TRBV11-3 to TRBJ2-7; 9 nucleotides agree with TRBD2. Germline CDR1 SGHNT, CDR2 YENEEA. The CDR3 spans 15 residues. V shed 4 bases and J 3 bases; nucleotides not matched to a gene: 7. In DNA, the CDR3 is TGTGCCAGCAGCTCGGGCCCAGCGGGAGGCTACGAGCAGTACTTC. Translating gives CASSSGPAGGYEQYF.

This clone was seen a single time. The V and J genes are TRBV30 and TRBJ2-7; D may be TRBD1 (5 bases). V was clipped by 1 base and J by 0 bases, with 10 bases between them. This CDR3 spans 14 amino acids. Germline CDR1 and CDR2: GTSNPN and SVGIG (reference sequence). CDR3 region: CAWSAGLSSYEQYF. In DNA, the CDR3 is TGTGCCTGGAGTGCAGGGTTGAGCTCCTACGAGCAGTACTTC.

This rearrangement joins TRBV19 to TRBJ1-2; the match to TRBD1 covers 7 bases. This CDR3 region has 13 residues. Trimming took 5 bases from V and 6 from J; bases not matched to a gene: 6. Germline CDR1 is LNHDA and CDR2 is SQIVND (reference sequence). As DNA, the CDR3 is TGTGCCAGTAGTTCCCGCAGGGGGGATGGCTACACCTTC. Translating gives CASSSRRGDGYTF. The complete variable domain, with remaining parts taken from reference TRBV19 and TRBJ1-2, reads DGGITQSPKYLFRKEGQNVTLSCEQNLNHDAMYWYRQDPGQGLRLIYYSQIVNDFQKGDIAEGYSVSREKKESFPLTVTSAQKNPTAFYLCASSSRRGDGYTFGSGTRLTVV.

The rearrangement joins TRBV4-1 to TRBJ1-2; 8 bases fit TRBD1. Trimming removed 3 bases from V and 5 bases from J; junction bases left unmatched: 8. Germline CDR1 MGHRA, CDR2 YSYEKL. CDR3 size: 15 residues. The CDR3 loop is CASSHLLQGVYGYTF. The DNA for the CDR3 is TGCGCCAGCAGCCATCTACTACAGGGGGTTTATGGCTACACCTTC.

CDR3 residues: CSVGSQGSTDTQYF. CDR3 sequence (DNA): TGCAGCGTTGGGTCCCAGGGAAGCACAGATACGCAGTATTTT. V and J are TRBV29-1 and TRBJ2-3; D possibly corresponds to TRBD1 (5 bases). The V and J ends lost 4 bases and 0 bases respectively, with 11 bases between them. Germline V gene lookup returns CDR1 SQVTM and CDR2 ANQGSEA. This CDR3 has 14 residues.

The rearrangement links TRBV2 to TRBJ1-4; D is unclear. The germline V gene encodes CDR1 SNHLY and CDR2 FYNNEI. The V and J ends lost 2 bases and 8 bases respectively, with 12 bases between them. CDR3 length equals 14 residues. CDR3 protein: CASSEHPGREKLFF. CDR3 DNA sequence: TGTGCCAGCAGTGAACACCCGGGGAGGGAAAAACTGTTTTTT.

The chain uses TRBV6-5 and TRBJ1-5, with 7 bases that match TRBD1. The germline CDR1 and CDR2 sequences are MNHEY and SVGAGI. J was trimmed by 3 bases and V by 6 bases; bases with no gene match: 5. The CDR3 length is 14 residues. This chain's CDR3 is CASSTTGFNQPQHF. Written as DNA, the CDR3 is TGTGCCAGCAGCACGACAGGGTTCAATCAGCCCCAGCATTTT.

V usage is TRBV28 and J usage is TRBJ2-7, with TRBD1 as a possible D gene (6 bases). The CDR3 has 14 amino acids. Trimming pared 5 bases from V and 1 base from J, leaving 12 bases between. CDR1 is MDHEN and CDR2 is SYDVKM in the germline V gene. In nucleotides, the CDR3 is TGTGCCAGCAGTCTCGCAGGGGAATCCTACGAGCAGTACTTC. Translated: CASSLAGESYEQYF.

The chain recombines TRBV2 with TRBJ1-5; 9 bases align to TRBD1. The CDR3 is 13 amino acids. Trimming removed 10 bases from V and 4 bases from J; junction bases left unmatched: 5. Per the germline V gene, CDR1 is SNHLY and CDR2 is FYNNEI. The CDR3 protein is CANRDRENQPQHF. The CDR3 bases are TGTGCCAACCGGGACAGGGAAAATCAGCCCCAGCATTTT.

Details on this clone: A read error may account for a junction end that differs from germline. This chain uses TRBV19 with TRBJ2-3; maybe TRBD1 (5 bases). The germline CDR1 and CDR2 sequences are LNHDA and SQIVND (reference sequence). The CDR3 covers 13 residues. The CDR3 DNA reads TGTGCCAGTTACTATGACAGCAGAGATACGCAGTATTTT. This codes for CASYYDSRDTQYF.

The V and J genes are TRBV24-1 and TRBJ2-3; weak D call: TRBD2 (6 bases). Germline lookup yields CDR1 KGHDR and CDR2 SFDVKD. Trimming took off 0 bases at V and 0 bases at J, with 9 bases between the two ends. This CDR3 comprises 16 residues. The CDR3 region has the DNA TGTGCCACCAGTGATTTGGGGGCGGGGAGCACAGATACGCAGTATTTT. Its protein product is CATSDLGAGSTDTQYF.

The chain uses TRBV19 and TRBJ1-5; unclear D gene. The germline V gene has CDR1 LNHDA and CDR2 SQIVND (reference sequence). This CDR3 comprises 14 residues. V was clipped by 5 bases and J by 2 bases, with 10 bases between them. The CDR3 DNA reads TGTGCCAGTAGTGAAAATACAGGCAATCAGCCCCAGCATTTT. Translating gives CASSENTGNQPQHF.

Only one count was recorded for this clone. CDR3 sequence: CASLGRGSTGELFF. CDR3 DNA sequence: TGTGCCAGCCTCGGGAGGGGATCCACCGGGGAGCTGTTTTTT. The chain uses TRBV6-5 and TRBJ2-2, with TRBD2 identical over 8 bases. The CDR3 runs to 14 residues. V lost 8 bases to trimming and J lost 4 bases; unmatched junction nucleotides: 6. The V gene's germline CDR1 is MNHEY and CDR2 SVGAGI.

The chain joins TRBV2 to TRBJ2-1; the match to TRBD2 covers 12 bases. CDR1 is SNHLY, CDR2 FYNNEI, per germline. J lost 7 bases, V lost 3 bases, and 4 bases had no gene match. CDR3 size: 15 residues. The CDR3 sequence: CASSEALAGGNEQFF. The CDR3 coding sequence is TGTGCCAGCAGTGAGGCTCTAGCGGGAGGGAATGAGCAGTTCTTC.